Below, one TCR beta chain is given with its context. The target antigen is unknown. The sample is drawn from a study of T cell responses to AZD1222 COVID-19 vaccine. V shed 2 bases and J 9 bases; nucleotides not matched to a gene: 4. Germline V gene lookup returns CDR1 KGHSH and CDR2 LQKENI. The CDR3 contains 14 residues. Method: immunoSEQ multiplex PCR; TCRdb's copy keeps in-frame clones and lacks some. Of approximately 140,000 clones listed, approximately 89% are singletons. Points from the study as a whole: Donor demographics were predominantly white British with a female majority; clonal diversity may be underestimated. Among spike-specific TCRs, nearly half reportedly target unmutated variant regions.

The material sequenced was peripheral blood, taken on day 0 of AZD1222 vaccination. This chain links TRBV18 with TRBJ2-1, with TRBD2 identical over 10 bases. The source is an adult in good health. CDR3 residues: CASSPGTSEGEQFF. The CDR3 nucleotides are TGTGCCAGCTCACCAGGGACTAGCGAGGGTGAGCAGTTCTTC. The variable domain in full, with the rest retrieved from reference TRBV18 and TRBJ2-1, is NAGVMQNPRHLVRRRGQEARLRCSPMKGHSHVYWYRQLPEEGLKFMVYLQKENIIDESGMPKERFSAEFPKEGPSILRIQQVVRGDSAAYFCASSPGTSEGEQFFGPGTRLTVL.